Given below is one T cell receptor beta chain in context. This record belongs to a study of blood T cell repertoires in COVID-19. Study details: The United States, Italy and Spain were the sources of the acute and convalescent COVID-19 samples. PBMCs, B-cell-depleted T cells, or T cells provided the cDNA or gDNA that made up the material.

Per the study methods: Estimation of nucleated cell counts was performed using reference gene primer amplification. Sequencing used immunoSEQ multiplex PCR; TCRdb keeps in-frame clones, though not all of them. Clone size and V and J calls were adopted from that table, with D and trimming inferred from the DNA. The sample comprises fewer than 70,000 clones, 80% to 90% of which are singletons, and less than 2.5% rests with the top ten. The CDR3 has 15 residues. With V trimmed by 4 bases and J by 3 bases, 5 bases remained unmatched. CDR1 and CDR2 (germline): SGHRS, YFSETQ. This TCR was recovered from a human donor in a cohort sampled during active COVID-19. The chain carries TRBV5-1 and TRBJ2-3; 10 bases are a match to TRBD2. The sample was peripheral blood. CDR3 amino acids: CASSNLAGATDTQYF. The CDR3 DNA reads as TGCGCCAGCAGCAACCTAGCGGGAGCGACAGATACGCAGTATTTT. The full variable domain, its missing parts supplied by reference TRBV5-1 and TRBJ2-3, is KAGVTQTPRYLIKTRGQQVTLSCSPISGHRSVSWYQQTPGQGLQFLFEYFSETQRNKGNFPGRFSGRQFSNSRSEMNVSTLELGDSALYLCASSNLAGATDTQYFGPGTRLTVL.